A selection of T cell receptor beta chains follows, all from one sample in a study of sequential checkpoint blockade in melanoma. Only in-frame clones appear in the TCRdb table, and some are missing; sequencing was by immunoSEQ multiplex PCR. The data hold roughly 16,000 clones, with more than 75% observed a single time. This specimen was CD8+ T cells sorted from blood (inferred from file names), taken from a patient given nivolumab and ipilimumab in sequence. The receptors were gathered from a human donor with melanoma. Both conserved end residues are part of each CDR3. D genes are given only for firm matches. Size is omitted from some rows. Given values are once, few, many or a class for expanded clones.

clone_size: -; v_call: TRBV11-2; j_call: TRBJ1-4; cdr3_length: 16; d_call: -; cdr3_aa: CASSDPTGTRGEKLFF; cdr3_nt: TGTGCCAGCAGCGATCCGACAGGCACTAGAGGGGAAAAACTGTTTTTT
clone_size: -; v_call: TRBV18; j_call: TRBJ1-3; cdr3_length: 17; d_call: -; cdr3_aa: CASSPQRQVSSGNTIYF; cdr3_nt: TGTGCCAGCTCGCCACAGAGACAGGTGTCCTCTGGAAACACCATATATTTT
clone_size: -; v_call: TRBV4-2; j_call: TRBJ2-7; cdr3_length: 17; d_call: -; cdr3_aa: CASSQDLDSTLNYEQYF; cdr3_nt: TGTGCCAGCAGCCAAGACCTCGATAGTACCCTGAACTACGAGCAGTACTTC
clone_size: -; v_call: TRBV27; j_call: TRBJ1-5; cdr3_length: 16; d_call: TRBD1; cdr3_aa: CASSLTGGGGNQPQHF; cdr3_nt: TGTGCCAGCAGTTTAACAGGGGGCGGGGGCAATCAGCCCCAGCATTTT
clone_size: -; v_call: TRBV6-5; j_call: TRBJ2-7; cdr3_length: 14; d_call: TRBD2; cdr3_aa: CASSYGLAGYEQYF; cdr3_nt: TGTGCCAGCAGTTACGGGCTAGCGGGCTACGAGCAGTACTTC
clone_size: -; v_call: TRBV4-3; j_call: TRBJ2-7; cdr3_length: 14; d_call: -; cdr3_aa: CASSQDRNSYEQYF; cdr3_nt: TGCGCCAGCAGCCAAGACAGGAATTCCTACGAGCAGTACTTC
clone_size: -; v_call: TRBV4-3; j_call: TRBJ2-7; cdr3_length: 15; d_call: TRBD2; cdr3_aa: CASSPGLAGVYEQYF; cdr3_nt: TGCGCCAGCAGCCCCGGACTAGCGGGAGTTTACGAGCAGTACTTC
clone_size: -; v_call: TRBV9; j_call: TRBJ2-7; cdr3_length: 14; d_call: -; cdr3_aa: CASSQYSNAYEQYF; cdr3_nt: TGTGCCAGCAGCCAATACAGTAATGCCTACGAGCAGTACTTC
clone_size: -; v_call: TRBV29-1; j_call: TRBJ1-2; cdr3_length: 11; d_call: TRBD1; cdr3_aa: CSAQGEYGYTF; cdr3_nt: TGCAGCGCACAGGGGGAGTATGGCTACACCTTC
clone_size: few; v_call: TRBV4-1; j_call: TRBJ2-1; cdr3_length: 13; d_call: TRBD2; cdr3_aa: CASSQGTSDEQFF; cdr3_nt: TGCGCCAGCAGCCAGGGGACTAGCGATGAGCAGTTCTTC
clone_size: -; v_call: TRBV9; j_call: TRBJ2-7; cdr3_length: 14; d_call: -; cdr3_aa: CASSGHRNSYEQYF; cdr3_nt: TGTGCCAGCAGCGGGCACAGGAACTCCTACGAGCAGTACTTC
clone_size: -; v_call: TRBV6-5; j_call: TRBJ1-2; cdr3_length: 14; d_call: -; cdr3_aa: CASSYMGTSDGYTF; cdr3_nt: TGTGCCAGCAGTTACATGGGGACAAGTGACGGCTACACCTTC
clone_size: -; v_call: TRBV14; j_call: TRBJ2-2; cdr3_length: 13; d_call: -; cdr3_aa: CASSQWATGELFF; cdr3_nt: TGTGCCAGCAGCCAATGGGCGACCGGGGAGCTGTTTTTT
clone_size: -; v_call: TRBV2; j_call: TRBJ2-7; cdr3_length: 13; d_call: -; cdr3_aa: CASTVREGSEQYF; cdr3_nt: TGTGCCAGCACAGTCAGGGAAGGAAGCGAGCAGTACTTC
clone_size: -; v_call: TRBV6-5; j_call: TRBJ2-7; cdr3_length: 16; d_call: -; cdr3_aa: CASSYSSTRGSYEQYF; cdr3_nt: TGTGCCAGCAGTTACTCGTCAACCCGAGGGTCCTACGAGCAGTACTTC
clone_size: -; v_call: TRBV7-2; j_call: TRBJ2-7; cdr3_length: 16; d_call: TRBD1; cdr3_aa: CASSLAGGADSYEQYF; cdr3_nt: TGTGCCAGCAGCCTAGCAGGGGGCGCTGACTCCTACGAGCAGTACTTC
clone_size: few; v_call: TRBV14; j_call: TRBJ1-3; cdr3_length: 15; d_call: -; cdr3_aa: CASSQVRSAGGAIYF; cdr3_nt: TGTGCCAGCAGCCAAGTGAGGTCGGCGGGGGGTGCCATATATTTT
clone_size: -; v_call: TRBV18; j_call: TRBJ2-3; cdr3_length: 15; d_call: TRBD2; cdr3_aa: CASPGLAGGGDTQYF; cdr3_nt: TGTGCCAGCCCCGGACTAGCGGGGGGAGGGGATACGCAGTATTTT
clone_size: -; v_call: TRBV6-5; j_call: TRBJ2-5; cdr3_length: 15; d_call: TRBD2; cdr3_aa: CASSTLAGGLQFSYF; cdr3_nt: TGTGCCAGCAGTACGTTAGCGGGAGGGCTACAGTTTTCATACTTC
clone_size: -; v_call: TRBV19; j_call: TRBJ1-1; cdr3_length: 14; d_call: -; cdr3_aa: CASSILRENTEAFF; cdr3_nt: TGTGCCAGTAGTATTTTGCGGGAGAACACTGAAGCTTTCTTT
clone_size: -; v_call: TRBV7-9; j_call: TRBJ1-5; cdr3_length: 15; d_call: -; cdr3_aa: CASSPGRGGDQPQHF; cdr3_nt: TGTGCCAGCAGCCCCGGGCGGGGCGGGGATCAGCCCCAGCATTTT
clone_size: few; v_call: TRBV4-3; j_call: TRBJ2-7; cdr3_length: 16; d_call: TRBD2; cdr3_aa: CASSQEEGSGSYEQYF; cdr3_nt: TGCGCCAGCAGCCAAGAGGAGGGTAGCGGGAGTTACGAGCAGTACTTC
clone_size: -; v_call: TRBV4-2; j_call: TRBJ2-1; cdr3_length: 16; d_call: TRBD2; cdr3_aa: CASSQDLASGANEQFF; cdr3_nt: TGTGCCAGCAGCCAAGATCTAGCTAGCGGGGCTAATGAGCAGTTCTTC
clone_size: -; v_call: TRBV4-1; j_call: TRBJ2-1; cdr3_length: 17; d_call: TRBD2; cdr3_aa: CASSQDPQLADYNEQFF; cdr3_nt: TGCGCCAGCAGCCAAGACCCCCAGCTAGCGGACTACAATGAGCAGTTCTTC
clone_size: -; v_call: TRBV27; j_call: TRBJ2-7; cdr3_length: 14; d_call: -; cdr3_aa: CASSLWVGANEQYF; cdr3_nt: TGTGCCAGCAGTTTATGGGTGGGGGCGAACGAGCAGTACTTC
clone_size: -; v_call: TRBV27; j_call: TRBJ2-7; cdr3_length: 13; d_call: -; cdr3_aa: CASSTTAAYEQYF; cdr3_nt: TGTGCCAGCAGTACTACGGCGGCCTACGAGCAGTACTTC
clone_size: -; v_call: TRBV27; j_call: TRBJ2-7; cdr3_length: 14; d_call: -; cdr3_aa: CASSSTGSSYEQYF; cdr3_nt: TGTGCCAGCAGTTCTACAGGGTCTAGCTACGAGCAGTACTTC
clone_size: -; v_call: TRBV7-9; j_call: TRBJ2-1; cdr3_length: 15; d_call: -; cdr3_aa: CASSLVPAQRGEQFF; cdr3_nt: TGTGCCAGCAGCTTAGTTCCAGCCCAACGGGGTGAGCAGTTCTTC
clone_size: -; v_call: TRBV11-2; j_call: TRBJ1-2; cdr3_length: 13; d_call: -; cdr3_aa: CASSLGGARGYTF; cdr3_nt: TGTGCCAGCAGCCTGGGGGGGGCGCGGGGCTACACCTTC
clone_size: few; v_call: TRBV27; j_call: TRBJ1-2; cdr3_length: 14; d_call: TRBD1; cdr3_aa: CASSLSGTGSGYTF; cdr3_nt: TGTGCCAGCAGTTTATCAGGGACAGGCTCTGGCTACACCTTC
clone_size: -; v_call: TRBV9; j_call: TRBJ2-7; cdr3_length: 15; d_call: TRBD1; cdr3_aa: CASSPTSGQGAEQYF; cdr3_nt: TGTGCCAGCAGCCCCACTAGTGGACAGGGGGCGGAGCAGTACTTC
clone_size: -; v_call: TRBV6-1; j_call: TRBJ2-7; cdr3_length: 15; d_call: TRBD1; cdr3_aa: CASSEEPGQGYEQYF; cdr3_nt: TGTGCCAGCAGTGAAGAACCGGGACAGGGTTACGAGCAGTACTTC
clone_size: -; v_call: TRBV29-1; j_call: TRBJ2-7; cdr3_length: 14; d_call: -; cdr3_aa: CSVEIPGESYEQYF; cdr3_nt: TGCAGCGTTGAGATTCCCGGGGAGTCGTACGAGCAGTACTTC
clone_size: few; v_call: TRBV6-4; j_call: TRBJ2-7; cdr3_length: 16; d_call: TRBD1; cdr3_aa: CASSYSTRQGSYEQYF; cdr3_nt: TGTGCCAGCAGTTACTCGACCCGACAGGGAAGTTACGAGCAGTACTTC
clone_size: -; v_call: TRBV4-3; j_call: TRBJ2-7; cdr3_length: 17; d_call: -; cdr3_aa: CASSQEGSGQGAVEQYF; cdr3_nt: TGCGCCAGCAGCCAAGAAGGTAGCGGGCAGGGGGCCGTCGAGCAGTACTTC
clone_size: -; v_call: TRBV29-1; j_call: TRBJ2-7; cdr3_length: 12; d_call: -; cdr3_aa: CSVEKGDYEQYF; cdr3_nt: TGCAGCGTTGAAAAGGGGGACTACGAGCAGTACTTC
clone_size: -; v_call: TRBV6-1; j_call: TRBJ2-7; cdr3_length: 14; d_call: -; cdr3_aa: CASIPRGRANEQYF; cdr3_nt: TGTGCCAGCATCCCTAGGGGGAGGGCTAACGAGCAGTACTTC
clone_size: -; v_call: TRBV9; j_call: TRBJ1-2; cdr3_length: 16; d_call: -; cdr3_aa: CASSGQRKDYSYGYTF; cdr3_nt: TGTGCCAGCAGCGGCCAGAGGAAAGACTATTCCTATGGCTACACCTTC
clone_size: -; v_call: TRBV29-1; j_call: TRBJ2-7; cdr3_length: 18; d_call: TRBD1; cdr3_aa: CSVEDNALDRGQRYEQYF; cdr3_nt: TGCAGCGTTGAAGATAACGCCCTGGACAGGGGGCAGAGGTACGAGCAGTACTTC
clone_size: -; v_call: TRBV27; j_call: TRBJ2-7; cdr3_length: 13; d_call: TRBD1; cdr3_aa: CASRQGVSYEQYF; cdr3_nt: TGTGCCAGCCGACAGGGGGTCTCCTACGAGCAGTACTTC
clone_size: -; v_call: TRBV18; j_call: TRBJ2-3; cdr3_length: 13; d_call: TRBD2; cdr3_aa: CASSPPGRDTQYF; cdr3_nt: TGTGCCAGCTCCCCGCCCGGGAGGGATACGCAGTATTTT
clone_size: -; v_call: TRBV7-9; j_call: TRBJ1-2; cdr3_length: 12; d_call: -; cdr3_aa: CASSLDQYGYTF; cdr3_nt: TGTGCCAGCAGCTTAGACCAGTATGGCTACACCTTC
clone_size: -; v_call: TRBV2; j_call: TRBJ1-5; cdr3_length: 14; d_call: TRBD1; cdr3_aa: CASRTGIMNQPQHF; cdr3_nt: TGTGCCAGCAGGACAGGGATTATGAATCAGCCCCAGCATTTT